This entry lists 24 T cell receptor beta chains sequenced from one sample in a study of blood T cell repertoires in COVID-19. Sequencing was performed with immunoSEQ multiplex PCR; in TCRdb, only in-frame clones are kept and a portion is missing. This table has around 160,000 clones, around 80% appearing once. Sequenced: PBMCs or T cells enriched from blood (not recorded which). The source of these receptors is a man aged 50 to 60 who had recovered from COVID-19.

Only a few counts were recorded for this clone. This chain connects TRBV10-1 to TRBJ2-2, with TRBD1 as a possible D gene (6 bases). The V and J ends lost 2 bases and 5 bases respectively, with 9 bases between them. CDR3 length equals 14 residues. Germline V gene data show CDR1 as WNHNN and CDR2 as SYGVQD (reference sequence). CDR3 DNA sequence: TGCGCCAGCAGTGAGGGGGGCGGAACCGGGGAGCTGTTTTTT. This sequence encodes CASSEGGGTGELFF.

The rearrangement joins TRBV10-3 to TRBJ1-6, with TRBD1 matching 7 bases. The CDR3 length is 15 residues. CDR1 and CDR2 from the germline V gene are ENHRY and SYGVKD. After removal of 11 bases from V and 5 bases from J, the junction contained 12 bases not matched to a gene. The CDR3 region is CAARTGDSDNSPLHF. The CDR3 DNA reads TGTGCCGCGCGAACCGGGGACAGCGATAATTCACCCCTCCACTTT.

V and J are TRBV6-1 and TRBJ2-5; D unclear. Trimming left V 1 base short and J 4 bases short, with 7 bases between. Per the germline V gene, CDR1 is MNHNS and CDR2 is SASEGT. This CDR3 is 13 amino acids long. DNA of the CDR3: TGTGCCAGCAGTGAAGGCGTAGTAGAGACCCAGTACTTC. This encodes CASSEGVVETQYF.

This clone has a single count. The J gene is TRBJ2-7, the V gene TRBV14; TRBD2 matches at 13 bases. CDR3 size: 19 residues. Germline V gene sequence: CDR1 SGHDN, CDR2 FVKESK. J gave up 7 bases and V 1 base, and 16 bases lay outside the gene matches. The CDR3, as DNA: TGTGCCAGCAGCCAAGTCCGGGGGACTCCGGGACTAGCGGGAAGAGAGCAGTACTTC. Translated: CASSQVRGTPGLAGREQYF.

The chain combines TRBV28 with TRBJ1-6; no clear D gene. The CDR3 length is 14 residues. V lost 5 bases to trimming and J lost 7 bases, with 12 bases between them. Germline V gives CDR1 MDHEN, CDR2 SYDVKM. In nucleotides, the CDR3 is TGTGCCAGCAGTAACGGACGGAGGAATTCACCCCTCCACTTT. This translates into CASSNGRRNSPLHF.

This clone showed up just once. The chain carries TRBV24-1 and TRBJ2-1, with D maybe TRBD1 (5 bases). In germline, CDR1 is KGHDR, CDR2 SFDVKD. The CDR3 is 13 residues long. Trimming took 6 bases from V and 4 from J, leaving 9 bases between them. CDR3 in amino acids: CATSTDSYNEQFF. CDR3 coding DNA: TGTGCCACCAGTACCGACAGTTACAATGAGCAGTTCTTC.

The CDR3 DNA reads as TGCGCCAGCAGCCCCGGGAGCGGTCGGGACTACACCTTC. It translates to CASSPGSGRDYTF. The J gene is TRBJ1-2, the V gene TRBV4-1; no clear D. From germline, CDR1 is MGHRA and CDR2 YSYEKL. Trimming stripped 4 bases from V and 10 bases from J, with 16 bases between. This CDR3 contains 13 residues.

V and J are TRBV28 and TRBJ2-2; possible D gene TRBD2, 5 bases. Trimming left V 4 bases short and J 6 bases short, with 15 bases between. Germline V gives CDR1 MDHEN, CDR2 SYDVKM. This CDR3 region has 15 residues. The CDR3 DNA is TGTGCCAGCAGTTCCTCCGGGATAAGAGCCGGGGAGCTGTTTTTT. It translates to CASSSSGIRAGELFF.

The rearrangement uses TRBV7-2 and TRBJ2-1; tentatively, D is TRBD2 (6 bases). CDR1 and CDR2 from the germline V gene are SGHTA and FQGNSA. V gave up 5 bases and J gave up 1 base, with 12 bases separating them. CDR3 size: 15 residues. The CDR3 DNA reads as TGTGCCAGCAGCCCTGCAGGGAGGTCCTACAATGAGCAGTTCTTC. It specifies CASSPAGRSYNEQFF.

The chain has TRBV6-5 and TRBJ2-7; 7 bases line up with TRBD1. Trimming removed 7 bases from V and 3 bases from J; junction bases left unmatched: 6. CDR1 and CDR2 (germline): MNHEY, SVGAGI. The length of the CDR3 is 13 residues. The CDR3 loop is CASNWDSYYEQYF. The CDR3 DNA follows: TGTGCCAGCAATTGGGACAGCTACTACGAGCAGTACTTC.

In regard to this clone: The same CDR3 can be traced to other DNA sequences in this sample. J is TRBJ2-1 and V is TRBV15; TRBD1 might be the D (6 bases). V dropped 0 bases and J dropped 5 bases, with 8 bases sitting between them. CDR3 size: 14 residues. Germline V gene sequence: CDR1 LNHNV, CDR2 YYDKDF (reference sequence). CDR3 in DNA: TGTGCCACCAGCAGAGATGGGGGCAACAATGAGCAGTTCTTC. Translation: CATSRDGGNNEQFF.

J is TRBJ2-7 and V is TRBV2; no reliable D call. In germline, CDR1 is SNHLY, CDR2 FYNNEI. V lost 5 bases to trimming and J lost 3 bases, with 5 bases between them. This CDR3 spans 11 amino acids. For the CDR3, the DNA is TGTGCCAGCAGTCCCCTCTACGAGCAGTACTTC. It yields the protein CASSPLYEQYF.

This sequence joins TRBV4-2 and TRBJ2-5; TRBD2 matches 9 bases. This CDR3 is built from 19 residues. Per germline, CDR1 LGHNA and CDR2 YNFKEQ. V shed 0 bases, J shed 2 bases, and the junction held 13 bases outside the gene matches. CDR3 sequence: CASSQELAKRGVLQETQYF. As DNA, the CDR3 is TGTGCCAGCAGCCAAGAGTTGGCCAAGCGGGGGGTCCTTCAAGAGACCCAGTACTTC.

The V gene is TRBV24-1, the J gene TRBJ1-2, with D possibly being TRBD1 (5 bases). In germline, CDR1 is KGHDR, CDR2 SFDVKD. V was shortened by 2 bases and J by 4 bases, with 16 bases between the two germline ends. The CDR3 runs 16 residues. CDR3 residues: CATSDSRGGDPYGYTF. CDR3 nucleotides: TGTGCCACCAGTGATTCGCGGGGCGGAGACCCCTATGGCTACACCTTC.

The chain links TRBV5-4 to TRBJ2-1; tentatively, D is TRBD2 (6 bases). V was cut by 0 bases and J by 15 bases, with 28 bases left in between. CDR1 is SGHNT, CDR2 YYREEE, per germline (reference sequence). The CDR3 contains 17 residues. This CDR3 is CASSLEGPSAGAHMGFF. The CDR3 bases are TGTGCCAGCAGCTTGGAGGGGCCTAGCGCCGGGGCACACATGGGGTTCTTC.

In this sample, this clone turned up once. V is TRBV5-6 and J is TRBJ2-3, with 7 bases matching TRBD2. The V gene's germline CDR1 is SGHDT and CDR2 YYEEEE. The CDR3 totals 16 residues. V was pared by 4 bases and J by 3 bases, with 11 bases of the junction left unmatched. The CDR3 protein is CASSPGLILRTDTQYF. DNA for the CDR3: TGTGCCAGCAGCCCGGGACTAATTTTGCGGACAGATACGCAGTATTTT.

CDR3 DNA: TGCGCCAGCAGCCAAAGACAGACTTTGTACACTGAAGCTTTCTTT. This codes for CASSQRQTLYTEAFF. This sequence joins TRBV4-1 and TRBJ1-1, with TRBD1 as a possible D gene (5 bases). Germline assignment: CDR1 MGHRA and CDR2 YSYEKL. The CDR3 has 15 amino acids. Trimming took off 2 bases at V and 3 bases at J, with 13 bases between the two ends.

V gene TRBV7-9 combines with J gene TRBJ2-3; 7 positions match TRBD2. CDR3 length: 16 residues. J lost 1 base, V lost 5 bases, and 9 bases had no gene match. Per germline, CDR1 SEHNR and CDR2 FQNEAQ (reference sequence). In DNA form, the CDR3 reads TGTGCCAGCAGCGGCGGCGAGCGGGACGGCACAGATACGCAGTATTTT. Protein sequence: CASSGGERDGTDTQYF.

This chain uses TRBV20-1 with TRBJ1-1; perhaps TRBD1 as D (5 bases). CDR1 is DFQATT, CDR2 SNEGSKA, per germline (reference sequence). The CDR3 is made up of 10 amino acids. Trimming pared 6 bases from V and 11 bases from J, leaving 13 bases between. The CDR3 is CSAGARGAFF. CDR3 nucleotide sequence: TGCAGTGCCGGGGCCCGGGGGGCTTTCTTT.

The gene calls are TRBV28 and TRBJ1-1, with 7 bases aligning to TRBD1. Germline CDR1 is MDHEN and CDR2 is SYDVKM. The length of the CDR3 is 17 residues. V lost 6 bases, J lost 8 bases, and 21 bases stayed unmatched. The CDR3 loop is CASSPAGVGRGSEEAFF. The CDR3 region has the DNA TGTGCCAGCAGCCCGGCCGGTGTGGGCAGGGGGAGTGAGGAAGCTTTCTTT.

This rearrangement joins TRBV6-5 to TRBJ2-3; D is possibly TRBD2 (6 bases). This CDR3 has 15 amino acids. Trimming shortened V by 5 bases and J by 1 base, and 13 bases separated the two germline ends. Germline CDR1 reads MNHEY; CDR2 reads SVGAGI. CDR3 sequence: CASSHDWGGTDTQYF. CDR3 DNA: TGTGCCAGCAGTCACGATTGGGGGGGCACAGATACGCAGTATTTT.

In its sample, this clone was seen once. This chain connects TRBV4-1 to TRBJ1-2; a weak D match, TRBD1 (6 bases). The ends were cut back, 1 base at V and 4 bases at J, with 19 bases in the middle. The germline CDR1 and CDR2 sequences are MGHRA and YSYEKL. There are 17 residues in the CDR3. DNA of the CDR3: TGCGCCAGCAGCCAAGCCATGAAGACAGGTGGTATCTATGGCTACACCTTC. Residues: CASSQAMKTGGIYGYTF.

The CDR3 nucleotides read TGCGCCAGCAGCCTAGGACAGGGGTCAGATACGCAGTATTTT. This codes for CASSLGQGSDTQYF. The rearrangement joins TRBV5-1 to TRBJ2-3; 9 nucleotides match TRBD1. The V and J ends lost 4 bases and 4 bases, in that order; junction bases with no gene match: 4. The CDR3 loop spans 14 amino acids. Germline CDR1 and CDR2: SGHRS and YFSETQ.

The chain uses TRBV5-1 and TRBJ1-6; 7 bases are a match to TRBD1. J was trimmed by 5 bases and V by 4 bases; bases with no gene match: 3. Germline CDR1 SGHRS, CDR2 YFSETQ. CDR3 length: 14 residues. The CDR3 DNA follows: TGCGCCAGCAGCCCAGGGGGTAATAATTCACCCCTCCACTTT. Amino acid sequence: CASSPGGNNSPLHF. The entire variable domain, with the rest obtained from reference TRBV5-1 and TRBJ1-6, is as follows: KAGVTQTPRYLIKTRGQQVTLSCSPISGHRSVSWYQQTPGQGLQFLFEYFSETQRNKGNFPGRFSGRQFSNSRSEMNVSTLELGDSALYLCASSPGGNNSPLHFGNGTRLTVT.